These T cell receptor beta chains were read from a single sample in a study of blood T cell repertoires in COVID-19. Here immunoSEQ multiplex PCR was the method, and the copy in TCRdb shows in-frame clones only, minus some. The table has 250,000 to 300,000 clones, about nine tenths seen once. The sample comprised PBMCs or T cells enriched from blood (not recorded which). The source is a woman in her 40s with acute COVID-19. The CDR3 runs from the conserved cysteine through the conserved F or W. Each record gives: J gene, V gene, D gene, clone size, CDR3 DNA, CDR3 protein. D genes are given only for firm matches. Clone size is stated in some rows and not others, as once, few, many or a class when expanded.

J: TRBJ2-6
V: TRBV3-1/TRBV3-2
D: TRBD1
size: NA
DNA: TGTGCCAGCAGTCACAGGGGCTCTGGGGCCAACGTCCTGACTTTC
CDR3: CASSHRGSGANVLTF

J: TRBJ2-5
V: TRBV18
D: NA
size: NA
DNA: TGTGCCAGCTCACCAACGGTTCCCACTTACCAGGGAGAGACCCAGTACTTC
CDR3: CASSPTVPTYQGETQYF

J: TRBJ1-4
V: TRBV7-9
D: NA
size: NA
DNA: TGTGCCAGCAGCCAAAAACCGGGACAATATAATGAAAAACTGTTCTTT
CDR3: CASSQKPGQYNEKLFF

J: TRBJ2-5
V: TRBV3-1/TRBV3-2
D: NA
size: NA
DNA: TGTGCCAGCAGCCGGGGGACTGGTTCAGAGACCCAGTACTTC
CDR3: CASSRGTGSETQYF

J: TRBJ2-7
V: TRBV2
D: NA
size: NA
DNA: TGTGCCAGCAGTGAAATAGCTTGGGAGCAGTACTTC
CDR3: CASSEIAWEQYF

J: TRBJ1-5
V: TRBV29-1
D: NA
size: NA
DNA: TGCAGCGTTGCGGCACAGGCGAATAGCAATCAGCCCCAGCATTTT
CDR3: CSVAAQANSNQPQHF

J: TRBJ2-7
V: TRBV3-1/TRBV3-2
D: NA
size: NA
DNA: TGTGCCAGCAGCCAAGTGGTAGGGAGCTCCTACGAGCAGTACTTC
CDR3: CASSQVVGSSYEQYF

J: TRBJ1-5
V: TRBV2
D: NA
size: NA
DNA: TGTGCCAGCAGCGAAGACGGCGGGGGACGAGGGCATTTT
CDR3: CASSEDGGGRGHF

J: TRBJ2-5
V: TRBV5-4
D: NA
size: NA
DNA: TGTGCCAGCAGCTCGGACAGCCTGAGGGGGACCCAGTACTTC
CDR3: CASSSDSLRGTQYF

J: TRBJ1-5
V: TRBV28
D: TRBD1
size: NA
DNA: TGTGCCAGCAGTACCGGACAGGGAAATCAGCCCCAGCATTTT
CDR3: CASSTGQGNQPQHF

J: TRBJ2-5
V: TRBV7-9
D: TRBD1
size: NA
DNA: TGTGCCAGCAGTTCTGTCGGGACAGGGTTCCGAGAGACCCAGTACTTC
CDR3: CASSSVGTGFRETQYF

J: TRBJ1-1
V: TRBV28
D: NA
size: NA
DNA: TGTGCCAGCAGTTCGTCCTCAGGGGCCACTGAAGCTTTCTTT
CDR3: CASSSSSGATEAFF

J: TRBJ2-7
V: TRBV12-3/TRBV12-4
D: TRBD1
size: once
DNA: TGTGCCAGCAGTTTGGACAGGGCAAGCGAGCAGTACTTC
CDR3: CASSLDRASEQYF

J: TRBJ2-3
V: TRBV4-3
D: TRBD2
size: NA
DNA: TGCGCCAGCAGCCAAGGATCTAGCGGGGGCAGCACAGATACGCAGTATTTT
CDR3: CASSQGSSGGSTDTQYF

J: TRBJ1-1
V: TRBV7-9
D: TRBD1
size: NA
DNA: TGTGCCAGCAGCTGGGGACAGACTGAAGCTTTCTTT
CDR3: CASSWGQTEAFF

J: TRBJ2-3
V: TRBV5-4
D: TRBD1
size: NA
DNA: TGTGCCAGCAGTTCCGGGACAGGAAGCACAGATACGCAGTATTTT
CDR3: CASSSGTGSTDTQYF

J: TRBJ2-1
V: TRBV27
D: NA
size: once
DNA: TGTGCCAGCAGTTCCCCGGGGACAAATCGCTACAATGAGCAGTTCTTC
CDR3: CASSSPGTNRYNEQFF

J: TRBJ1-6
V: TRBV7-2
D: TRBD1
size: NA
DNA: TGTGCCAGCAGCCCCACAGGGGGGCTAAGTTCACCCCTCCACTTT
CDR3: CASSPTGGLSSPLHF

J: TRBJ2-7
V: TRBV29-1
D: NA
size: NA
DNA: TGCAGCGTTGGGCAGGGCGCGACCGAGCAGTACTTC
CDR3: CSVGQGATEQYF

J: TRBJ1-6
V: TRBV30
D: NA
size: NA
DNA: TGTGCCTGGAGGGAGGGCAGGTCACCCCTCCACTTT
CDR3: CAWREGRSPLHF

J: TRBJ2-5
V: TRBV7-6
D: TRBD2
size: NA
DNA: TGTGCCAGCAGCTTAGCAGAAGCGGGGGCTGGGACCGAGACCCAGTACTTC
CDR3: CASSLAEAGAGTETQYF

J: TRBJ1-1
V: TRBV27
D: TRBD1
size: few
DNA: TGTGCCAGCAGTTTAGGTGGGGACAGACCAAACACTGAAGCTTTCTTT
CDR3: CASSLGGDRPNTEAFF

J: TRBJ1-6
V: TRBV14
D: NA
size: NA
DNA: TGTGCCAGCAGCCAAGGGCAGGGGAATTCACCCCTCCACTTT
CDR3: CASSQGQGNSPLHF

J: TRBJ2-6
V: TRBV6-1
D: NA
size: NA
DNA: TGTGCCAGCAGTGAAGCACGCAGCTCTGGGGCCAACGTCCTGACTTTC
CDR3: CASSEARSSGANVLTF

J: TRBJ1-5
V: TRBV18
D: NA
size: NA
DNA: TGTGCCAGCTCACCATATGCGGGGCTAAGCAATCAGCCCCAGCATTTT
CDR3: CASSPYAGLSNQPQHF

J: TRBJ2-1
V: TRBV21-1
D: NA
size: NA
DNA: TGTGCCAGCAGCAAAGTCGGAAGCGGGGGTCTCAATGAGCAGTTCTTC
CDR3: CASSKVGSGGLNEQFF

J: TRBJ2-2
V: TRBV9
D: TRBD1
size: few
DNA: TGTGCCAGCAGCGTAACAGGGGGTGGGAACACCGGGGAGCTGTTTTTT
CDR3: CASSVTGGGNTGELFF

J: TRBJ2-1
V: TRBV27
D: TRBD2
size: NA
DNA: TGTGCCAGCAGGGAGGGAGGGAGCTCCTACAATGAGCAGTTCTTC
CDR3: CASREGGSSYNEQFF

J: TRBJ2-7
V: TRBV6-2/TRBV6-3
D: NA
size: many
DNA: TGTGCCAGCAGTTTCCGCTACGAGCAGTACTTC
CDR3: CASSFRYEQYF

J: TRBJ1-1
V: TRBV14
D: NA
size: NA
DNA: TGTGCCAGCAGCCCCTCAGTGAACACTGAAGCTTTCTTT
CDR3: CASSPSVNTEAFF

J: TRBJ1-2
V: TRBV21-1
D: NA
size: NA
DNA: TGTGCCAGCAGCAAAGCAAACGGGCGGGACTATGGCTACACCTTC
CDR3: CASSKANGRDYGYTF

J: TRBJ2-7
V: TRBV25-1
D: TRBD1
size: NA
DNA: TGTGCCAGCAGTGAACGACAGGGTTTTTCCTACGAGCAGTACTTC
CDR3: CASSERQGFSYEQYF

J: TRBJ1-2
V: TRBV20-1
D: NA
size: NA
DNA: TGCAGTGCTGACAGTAACTATGGCTACACCTTC
CDR3: CSADSNYGYTF

J: TRBJ2-2
V: TRBV11-3
D: NA
size: NA
DNA: TGTGCCAGCAGCCCGCGGAAGGGGTGGTCCGGGGAGCTGTTTTTT
CDR3: CASSPRKGWSGELFF

J: TRBJ2-1
V: TRBV11-2
D: NA
size: NA
DNA: TGTGCCAGCAGCTTAGCTCGGAATGAGCAGTTCTTC
CDR3: CASSLARNEQFF

J: TRBJ2-3
V: TRBV30
D: NA
size: NA
DNA: TGTGCCTGGACCTCGACCGACAGGGGAGGGGAGCTGGATACGCAGTATTTT
CDR3: CAWTSTDRGGELDTQYF

J: TRBJ2-1
V: TRBV10-1
D: TRBD1
size: NA
DNA: TGCGCCAGCATACCGGGACAGTACAATGAGCAGTTCTTC
CDR3: CASIPGQYNEQFF

J: TRBJ2-7
V: TRBV28
D: NA
size: NA
DNA: TGTGCCAGCAGATTGGGGCAGAGCTTGTACGAGCAGTACTTC
CDR3: CASRLGQSLYEQYF

J: TRBJ1-6
V: TRBV19
D: NA
size: once
DNA: TGTGCCAGTAGTTACTCAGCGGGGGGCCAGTTCCACTTT
CDR3: CASSYSAGGQFHF

J: TRBJ1-1
V: TRBV5-1
D: NA
size: NA
DNA: TGCGCCAGCAGCTTGCAGGGTGGAAAAACTGAAGCTTTCTTT
CDR3: CASSLQGGKTEAFF

J: TRBJ1-5
V: TRBV5-6
D: TRBD1
size: NA
DNA: TGTGCCAGCAGCATCTGGACAGGGCTTAGGTTCAATCAGCCCCAGCATTTT
CDR3: CASSIWTGLRFNQPQHF

J: TRBJ2-5
V: TRBV24-1
D: NA
size: NA
DNA: TGTGCCACCAGTGAGGAGCCTCCTTGCGCTAACTTC
CDR3: CATSEEPPCANF

J: TRBJ2-3
V: TRBV2
D: NA
size: NA
DNA: TGTGCCAGCAAATACAGGGAGGGGGGTAGCACAGATACGCAGTATTTT
CDR3: CASKYREGGSTDTQYF

J: TRBJ2-5
V: TRBV7-2
D: TRBD2
size: NA
DNA: TGTGCCAGCAGCTTAGCCCGCTTGCGGACGCGGGAGGGCCGGGAGACCCAGTACTTC
CDR3: CASSLARLRTREGRETQYF

J: TRBJ1-2
V: TRBV6-5
D: TRBD1
size: NA
DNA: TGTGCCAGCAGAAGACAGGGGGCCGTTCTCTATGGCTACACCTTC
CDR3: CASRRQGAVLYGYTF

J: TRBJ1-3
V: TRBV19
D: NA
size: NA
DNA: TGTGCCAGTGAGGACGGAGGTCTCTCTGGAAACACCATATATTTT
CDR3: CASEDGGLSGNTIYF

J: TRBJ2-1
V: TRBV19
D: NA
size: NA
DNA: TGTGCCAGTAGTAACGCGGTAGAGCAGTTCTTC
CDR3: CASSNAVEQFF

J: TRBJ2-7
V: TRBV7-9
D: TRBD2
size: NA
DNA: TGTGCCAGCAACTTTATAACTAGCGGGAGCCTTAGCTCCTACGAGCAGTACTTC
CDR3: CASNFITSGSLSSYEQYF

J: TRBJ2-1
V: TRBV7-8
D: NA
size: NA
DNA: TGTGCCAGCAGCTTAGCCAGGTACAATGAGCAGTTCTTC
CDR3: CASSLARYNEQFF

J: TRBJ2-3
V: TRBV9
D: TRBD2
size: NA
DNA: TGTGCCAGCAGCGTAGGCCCTAGCGGGAGATCTGTTGATACGCAGTATTTT
CDR3: CASSVGPSGRSVDTQYF